This is a list of T cell receptor beta chains from one sample in a study of PD-1 blockade in classical Hodgkin lymphoma. Only in-frame clones appear in the TCRdb table, and some are missing; sequencing was by immunoSEQ multiplex PCR. The table includes some 96,000 clones, roughly 84% detected once. This sample comprised peripheral blood mononuclear cells (PBMCs), obtained at baseline. These receptor sequences come from a human donor with classical Hodgkin lymphoma. Each CDR3 is given with its conserved first and last residue. Each record gives: V gene, J gene, clone size, D gene, CDR3 DNA, CDR3 protein. A D gene is named only where the DNA matches it firmly. Clone size is stated in some rows and not others, as once, few, many or a class when expanded.

TRBV6-1,TRBJ2-7,.,.,TGTGCCAGCAGTGTGACAGGATCGGGGTTCTCCTACGAGCAGTACTTC,CASSVTGSGFSYEQYF
TRBV10-3,TRBJ1-6,.,TRBD1,TGTGCCATCAGTGAGTCAAGGACAGGGGGCAATTCACCCCTCCACTTT,CAISESRTGGNSPLHF
TRBV2,TRBJ1-1,.,.,TGTGCCAGCAGAAACGGCTTGGGGGTATCTGAAGCTTTCTTT,CASRNGLGVSEAFF
TRBV18,TRBJ2-7,.,.,TGTGCCAGCTCACCACGGCCCAGGGGCGACCTCTCCTACGAGCAGTACTTC,CASSPRPRGDLSYEQYF
TRBV5-1,TRBJ2-6,.,.,TGCGCCAGCAGCTTGGAGGGGGCCAACGTCCTGACTTTC,CASSLEGANVLTF
TRBV9,TRBJ2-1,.,TRBD2,TGTGCCAGCAACCGATTACTCCCGACTAGCGGAGGAGAGCAGTTCTTC,CASNRLLPTSGGEQFF
TRBV9,TRBJ2-5,.,TRBD2,TGTGCCAGCAGCGTAGTACCTAGCGGGAAAGAGACCCAGTACTTC,CASSVVPSGKETQYF
TRBV5-8,TRBJ2-5,.,.,TGTGCCAGCAGCTTGGGCAGGGACCAGGAGACCCAGTACTTC,CASSLGRDQETQYF
TRBV6-6,TRBJ2-3,.,TRBD2,TGTGCCAGCAGGGGTCCGGGACTAGCGGGAGAGGGTACGCAGTATTTT,CASRGPGLAGEGTQYF
TRBV5-1,TRBJ2-5,.,TRBD1,TGCGCCAGCAGGAGGACAGGGAGCCAAGAGACCCAGTACTTC,CASRRTGSQETQYF
TRBV7-9,TRBJ1-5,.,TRBD1,TGTGCCAGCAGAGGGACAGGGAATCAGCCCCAGCATTTT,CASRGTGNQPQHF
TRBV13,TRBJ2-1,.,.,TGTGCCAGCAGCTTAGGACTAGATTACAATGAGCAGTTCTTC,CASSLGLDYNEQFF
TRBV19,TRBJ2-1,.,.,TGTGCCAGTAGTATATCCATCAATGAGCAGTTCTTC,CASSISINEQFF
TRBV4-2,TRBJ2-7,.,.,TGTGCCAGCAGCCCTGGGGGGCTCGGCGAGCAGTACTTC,CASSPGGLGEQYF
TRBV5-1,TRBJ1-1,.,TRBD1,TGCGCCAGCAGCCCATCCGGGACAGGGACCTTATGGGGCACTGAAGCTTTCTTT,CASSPSGTGTLWGTEAFF
TRBV25-1,TRBJ1-2,once,TRBD1,TGTGCCAGCCCCCGGGGACAGGTCGTTAACTATGGCTACACCTTC,CASPRGQVVNYGYTF
TRBV2,TRBJ2-3,.,.,TGTGCCAGCAGTGTGGGAGATACGCAGTATTTT,CASSVGDTQYF
TRBV7-9,TRBJ1-1,.,.,TGTGCCAGCAGCTTAGCGAAGGGTTACACTGAAGCTTTCTTT,CASSLAKGYTEAFF
TRBV15,TRBJ2-2,.,.,TGTGCCACCAGTGTGGGAGGGAACACCGGGGAGCTGTTTTTT,CATSVGGNTGELFF
TRBV4-2,TRBJ2-7,.,.,TGTGCCAGCAGCCAGGCTGGGTGGGGAGGAATGGGCGAGCAGTACTTC,CASSQAGWGGMGEQYF
TRBV28,TRBJ1-2,.,TRBD1,TGTGCCAGCAGTTTAGTAAGGGGGCGGAACTATGGCTACACCTTC,CASSLVRGRNYGYTF
TRBV28,TRBJ2-2,.,.,TGTGCCAGCACTGTCCTAGGGGCCGGAACCGGGGAGCTGTTTTTT,CASTVLGAGTGELFF
TRBV5-6,TRBJ2-5,.,TRBD2,TGTGCCAGCCAGAGACTAGCAGTTTCCCAAGAGACCCAGTACTTC,CASQRLAVSQETQYF
TRBV6-1,TRBJ1-2,few,.,TGTGCCAGCAGCATTACAGGGACCAACTATGGCTACACCTTC,CASSITGTNYGYTF
TRBV10-3,TRBJ2-7,once,.,TGTGCCATCAGCGCCGGGCAACCCTACGAGCAGTACTTC,CAISAGQPYEQYF
TRBV15,TRBJ2-1,.,.,TGTGCCACCAGCGGAAGACGCGAGCAGTTCTTC,CATSGRREQFF
TRBV7-9,TRBJ2-7,.,TRBD1,TGTGCCAGCAACCATCGGGACAGCTACGAGCAGTACTTC,CASNHRDSYEQYF
TRBV9,TRBJ2-7,.,.,TGTGCCAGCAGCGTAGGGTCCGTGGGCGAGCAGTACTTC,CASSVGSVGEQYF
TRBV15,TRBJ1-5,.,.,TGTGCCACGACCCAAGGGCGCAATCAGCCCCAGCATTTT,CATTQGRNQPQHF
TRBV7-9,TRBJ1-5,.,.,TGTGCCAGCAGCATGGACGGCCATCAGCCCCAGCATTTT,CASSMDGHQPQHF
TRBV5-1,TRBJ1-1,.,.,TGCGCCAGCAGGGACACGAACACTGAAGCTTTCTTT,CASRDTNTEAFF
TRBV7-2,TRBJ2-7,.,TRBD2,TGTGCCAGCAGCTTGGGGCTAGCGGGAGGGAGCTCCTACGAGCAGTACTTC,CASSLGLAGGSSYEQYF
TRBV10-3,TRBJ2-3,few,TRBD2,TGTGCCATCAGGGGGACTAGCGGGAGTACGGGCACAGATACGCAGTATTTT,CAIRGTSGSTGTDTQYF
TRBV9,TRBJ1-4,.,TRBD1,TGTGCCAGCAGTCGGGACAGGGGTGTTGAAAAACTGTTTTTT,CASSRDRGVEKLFF
TRBV30,TRBJ1-2,once,TRBD1,TGTGCCTGGAGGAACCCCGGGACAGATTATGGCTACACCTTC,CAWRNPGTDYGYTF
TRBV28,TRBJ1-1,.,.,TGTGCCAGCAGTTCCGGATGGAACACTGAAGCTTTCTTT,CASSSGWNTEAFF
TRBV19,TRBJ2-1,.,.,TGTGCCAGTAGCCCTCGAAAGCCCAATGAGCAGTTCTTC,CASSPRKPNEQFF
TRBV30,TRBJ1-5,.,TRBD1,TGTGCCTGGAGTGGAGGGGGCGAACAGCCCCAGCATTTT,CAWSGGGEQPQHF
TRBV16,TRBJ1-5,.,TRBD1,TGTGCCAGCAGCCAATCTACAGGGGGTAGCAATCAGCCCCAGCATTTT,CASSQSTGGSNQPQHF